This record looks at one TCR beta chain sequence and its context. The CDR3 consists of 19 residues. Germline CDR1 is MGHRA and CDR2 is YSYEKL. V lost 1 base, J lost 0 bases, and 22 bases lay in between. This sample is part of a study of blood T cell repertoires in COVID-19. Study summary: Sample material is recorded as cDNA or gDNA derived from T cells, B-cell-depleted T cells, or PBMCs.

Some clones are missing from TCRdb's copy, which holds only in-frame ones; the method was immunoSEQ multiplex PCR. The sample contains hundreds of thousands of clones, 80% to 90% of which appear only once. In assigning cohorts, the study relied on participant-reported clinical history. Sequenced material: PBMCs or T cells enriched from blood (not recorded which). V usage is TRBV4-1 and J usage is TRBJ2-7; maybe TRBD2 (5 bases). The sequence came from a woman aged 25 to 39 with acute COVID-19. CDR3 in amino acids: CASSQATDPGGISSYEQYF. CDR3 DNA: TGCGCCAGCAGCCAAGCTACGGACCCCGGAGGAATAAGCTCCTACGAGCAGTACTTC.